The clone carrying this T cell receptor (beta chain) was seen ten or more times. What it binds is unknown. The record originates from a study of regulatory T cells in long-lasting Graves disease. With V trimmed by 6 bases and J by 4 bases, 3 bases remained unmatched. The CDR3 covers 14 residues. Combining iRepertoire HTBI primers with Arm-PCR of CDR3 regions, the authors built TCR beta libraries. TCRdb itself ran the multiplex PCR reads through MiXCR, one entry per CDR3 protein. The sample lists 250,000 or so distinct CDR3 sequences; roughly a fifth were seen once. Documented time point: newly diagnosed GD, antithyroid drugs for less than 3 months. Extracted PBMC RNA gave rise to the TCR library. General study results and limits: Among the persistent patients, fewer than 3,000 public clonotypes were shared, more than the roughly 990 shared among new patients. Persistent Graves' patients showed less TCR diversity than newly diagnosed ones.

The TCR comes from a female donor with Graves disease. The source was peripheral blood mononuclear cells (PBMCs), collected at new diagnosis, from a patient treated with antithyroid drugs. This chain uses TRBV12-3 or TRBV12-4 with TRBJ1-3; TRBD1 matches 10 bases. CDR3 protein: CASRRQGAGNTIYF. As DNA, the CDR3 is TGTGCCAGCAGACGACAGGGGGCGGGAAACACCATATATTTT.